A selection of T cell receptor beta chains follows, all from one sample in a study of blood T cells in healthy people across ages. TCRdb passed the 5' RACE reads through MiXCR, listing each CDR3 protein once. The top ten clones hold around 13% of a sample with about 1.1 million distinct CDR3 sequences, roughly two fifths of them seen once. Sequencing was performed on blood. The receptors were gathered from a man between 18 and 29 years old in good health. Both conserved end residues are part of each CDR3. A D gene is named only where the DNA matches it firmly. Size tells how often a clone was seen (once, few, many) or the class of an expanded clone, and some rows leave it out.

J gene,D gene,V gene,clone size,CDR3 DNA,CDR3 protein
TRBJ1-6,.,TRBV7-3,.,TGTGCCAGCGGCCCGGACAGAAACTCACCCCTCCACTTT,CASGPDRNSPLHF
TRBJ1-1,.,TRBV12-3/TRBV12-4,.,TGTGCCAGCAGTTCCCTAACAGTACTCACTGAAGCTTTCTTT,CASSSLTVLTEAFF
TRBJ1-2,.,TRBV29-1,.,TGCAGCGTTGAAAGGGCTACTAACTATGGCTACACCTTC,CSVERATNYGYTF
TRBJ1-5,.,TRBV4-2,few,TGTGCCAGCAGCCAAGGAACAGGGTTGTTGAGCAATCAGCCCCAGCATTTT,CASSQGTGLLSNQPQHF
TRBJ1-1,.,TRBV20-1,few,TGCAGTGCTAGACCCGGATTAAACACTGAAGCTTTCTTT,CSARPGLNTEAFF
TRBJ2-5,TRBD2,TRBV20-1,.,TGCAGTGCTACCTCACTAGCGGGGGTTCAAGAGACCCAGTACTTC,CSATSLAGVQETQYF
TRBJ2-7,TRBD1,TRBV27,.,TGTGCCAGCAGTTTCGGACCGGGACAGGGGGCGGATGAGCAGTACTTC,CASSFGPGQGADEQYF
TRBJ1-1,.,TRBV29-1,.,TGCAGCGCTGGCACGGAAGGTTGGGCCACTGAAGCTTTCTTT,CSAGTEGWATEAFF
TRBJ1-1,.,TRBV5-1,.,TGCGCCAGCAGCTTGGCGGGAGGGGAATTGAACACTGAAGCTTTCTTT,CASSLAGGELNTEAFF
TRBJ1-1,.,TRBV27,.,TGTGCCAGCAGCGGGTTCAAGAGGAACACTGAAGCTTTCTTT,CASSGFKRNTEAFF
TRBJ2-2,.,TRBV10-3,few,TGTGCCATCCCAAGAGGCACCGGGGAGCTGTTTTTT,CAIPRGTGELFF
TRBJ2-1,TRBD1,TRBV5-1,many,TGCGCCAGCAGCACACACAGGGGATACAATGAGCAGTTCTTC,CASSTHRGYNEQFF
TRBJ1-1,.,TRBV29-1,.,TGCAGCGTTGGAGCACAGCGGAACACTGAAGCTTTCTTT,CSVGAQRNTEAFF
TRBJ2-2,.,TRBV6-6,.,TGTGCCAGCAGTTACTCAGGGGGAGGCGCCAACACCGGGGAGCTGTTTTTT,CASSYSGGGANTGELFF
TRBJ2-1,.,TRBV12-3/TRBV12-4,.,TGTGCCAGCAGTTTCCACCAGGGCGCCTACAATGAGCAGTTCTTC,CASSFHQGAYNEQFF
TRBJ1-5,.,TRBV4-2,.,TGTGCCAGCAGCCAAGATCTCGGGGAACCGGATCAGCCCCAGCATTTT,CASSQDLGEPDQPQHF